Shown below are 22 T cell receptor beta chains from a single sample sequenced in a study of CD8 T cells in Susac syndrome. An amount of RNA that ranged from 0.5 to 1 ug was reverse transcribed with random hexamers. TCRdb re-called the immunoSEQ multiplex PCR reads with MiXCR, one entry per CDR3 protein. This table holds fewer than 200,000 distinct CDR3 sequences, around 96% found once. The source material was CD8+ T cells from PBMCs. Receptor source: a human donor with multiple sclerosis.

This clonotype was observed a handful of times. The chain links TRBV4-1 to TRBJ2-1, with D perhaps matching TRBD2 (6 bases). The CDR3 is 15 residues long. Germline CDR1 MGHRA, CDR2 YSYEKL. The V gene lost 1 base and the J gene lost 0 bases, with 7 bases spanning the gap. CDR3 residues: CASSQVGSSYNEQFF. CDR3 coding DNA: TGCGCCAGCAGCCAAGTCGGGAGCTCCTACAATGAGCAGTTCTTC.

The rearrangement uses TRBV5-6 and TRBJ2-1; perhaps TRBD1 as D (6 bases). Looked up from germline, CDR1 is SGHDT and CDR2 is YYEEEE. The V gene lost 1 base and the J gene lost 8 bases, with 10 bases spanning the gap. The CDR3 loop spans 13 amino acids. In nucleotides, the CDR3 is TGTGCCAGCAGCTTGTTCAGGGGCGATGAGCAGTTCTTC. Protein product: CASSLFRGDEQFF.

This clonotype was seen only once. J is TRBJ2-3 and V is TRBV6-5; a weak D match, TRBD2 (5 bases). Germline V gene data show CDR1 as MNHEY and CDR2 as SVGAGI. This CDR3 comprises 14 residues. CDR3 bases: TGTGGCACCCGGGGAACGGAGAGCACAGATACGCAGTATTTT. Amino acids: CGTRGTESTDTQYF.

The rearrangement links TRBV12-3 or TRBV12-4 to TRBJ2-1; D gene uncertain. V lost 5 bases, J lost 8 bases, and 10 bases lay in between. The CDR3 length is 12 residues. CDR3 DNA: TGTGCCAGCAGTCGGAACAGCTATGAGCAGTTCTTC. This sequence encodes CASSRNSYEQFF.

V is TRBV9 and J is TRBJ1-1; D might be TRBD1 (5 bases). Germline CDR1 SGDLS, CDR2 YYNGEE. This CDR3 has 13 residues. Trimming took 2 bases from V and 2 from J, leaving 7 bases between them. The CDR3 sequence is CASSVDSNTEAFF. The CDR3 nucleotides read TGTGCCAGCAGCGTCGACAGTAACACTGAAGCTTTCTTT.

The chain employs TRBV3-1 and TRBJ1-1; D might be TRBD1 (5 bases). Trimming took off 0 bases at V and 3 bases at J, with 8 bases between the two ends. The CDR3 consists of 14 residues. CDR1 and CDR2 (germline): LGHDT, YNNKEL (reference sequence). In DNA, the CDR3 is TGTGCCAGCAGCCAAGAAATCAGGGACACTGAAGCTTTCTTT. Residues: CASSQEIRDTEAFF.

J is TRBJ2-3 and V is TRBV6-4; TRBD2 matches 8 bases. CDR3 length: 14 amino acids. V lost 5 bases and J lost 1; bases outside the gene matches: 2. Per the germline V gene, CDR1 is MRHNA and CDR2 is SNTAGT. CDR3 in DNA: TGTGCCAGCAGTCCAGCGGGGGGCACAGATACGCAGTATTTT. This codes for CASSPAGGTDTQYF.

The V gene is TRBV11-2, the J gene TRBJ2-7, with 9 nucleotides matching TRBD1. The junction had 6 bases not matched to a gene; V was cut back by 5 bases and J by 1 base. Looked up from germline, CDR1 is SGHAT and CDR2 is FQNNGV. This CDR3 is built from 15 residues. CDR3 nucleotides: TGTGCCAGCAGCCTTGGACAGGGGTTTTCCTACGAGCAGTACTTC. Translated: CASSLGQGFSYEQYF.

This clonotype was recorded once. V and J are TRBV4-1 and TRBJ2-1; D remains unclear. Germline CDR1 reads MGHRA; CDR2 reads YSYEKL. V was clipped by 0 bases and J by 6 bases, with 0 bases between them. The CDR3 runs 11 residues. The CDR3 here is CASSQDNEQFF. The CDR3 DNA reads TGCGCCAGCAGCCAAGACAATGAGCAGTTCTTC.

The chain carries TRBV29-1 and TRBJ2-5; TRBD2 matches 10 bases. The junction had 2 bases not matched to a gene; V was cut back by 3 bases and J by 4 bases. The CDR3 length is 13 residues. Germline lookup yields CDR1 SQVTM and CDR2 ANQGSEA. CDR3: CSVDGTSAETQYF. The CDR3 DNA reads as TGCAGCGTTGATGGGACTAGCGCAGAGACCCAGTACTTC.

This rearrangement joins TRBV4-1 to TRBJ1-1; weak D call: TRBD1 (5 bases). CDR1 is MGHRA, CDR2 YSYEKL, per germline. V was shortened by 1 base and J by 6 bases, with 9 bases between the two germline ends. This CDR3 is 13 amino acids long. The CDR3 region is CASSQVWTSEAFF. Written as DNA, the CDR3 is TGCGCCAGCAGCCAAGTCTGGACATCTGAAGCTTTCTTT.

This clonotype occurred once. The CDR3 coding sequence is TGCAGCGTGTGGACTAGCGGGGGAGCCTCATCCTACGAGCAGTACTTC. The encoded protein is CSVWTSGGASSYEQYF. The chain uses TRBV29-1 and TRBJ2-7; 13 bases agree with TRBD2. CDR1 is SQVTM and CDR2 is ANQGSEA in the germline V gene. CDR3 length equals 16 residues. V shed 6 bases and J 1 base; nucleotides not matched to a gene: 9.

V and J are TRBV7-9 and TRBJ1-2, with D perhaps TRBD1 (5 bases). Germline V gives CDR1 SEHNR, CDR2 FQNEAQ (reference sequence). V lost 5 bases, J lost 6 bases, and 16 bases lay in between. The CDR3 is 14 residues long. The CDR3 region has the DNA TGTGCCAGCAGCGACCTCGTGGGGGTGGATGGCTACACCTTC. Amino acid sequence: CASSDLVGVDGYTF.

The chain recombines TRBV9 with TRBJ1-1; D is ambiguous. Trimming cost V 2 bases and J 5 bases, with 10 bases left between them. The CDR3 runs to 13 residues. CDR1 SGDLS and CDR2 YYNGEE come from the germline V gene. The CDR3 nucleotides are TGTGCCAGCAGCGTTGACGGAGATACTGAAGCTTTCTTT. Its protein product is CASSVDGDTEAFF.

The chain employs TRBV20-1 and TRBJ1-5; D is unclear. The CDR3 consists of 11 residues. V was trimmed by 5 bases and J by 0 bases, leaving 2 bases between them. Looked up from germline, CDR1 is DFQATT and CDR2 is SNEGSKA (reference sequence). The CDR3 coding sequence is TGCAGTGCTGGTAGCAATCAGCCCCAGCATTTT. Protein product: CSAGSNQPQHF.

The V and J genes are TRBV30 and TRBJ1-2; D is undetermined. The CDR3 runs to 10 residues. Germline CDR1 is GTSNPN and CDR2 is SVGIG (reference sequence). The V gene lost 3 bases and the J gene lost 6 bases, with 5 bases spanning the gap. CDR3 bases: TGTGCCTGGAGGGAGAATGGCTACACCTTC. Protein product: CAWRENGYTF. The complete variable domain, with remaining parts taken from reference TRBV30 and TRBJ1-2, reads SQTIHQWPATLVQPVGSPLSLECTVEGTSNPNLYWYRQAAGRGLQLLFYSVGIGQISSEVPQNLSASRPQDRQFILSSKKLLLSDSGFYLCAWRENGYTFGSGTRLTVV.

This chain joins TRBV4-2 and TRBJ1-1; TRBD1 is a possible D gene (6 bases). In germline, CDR1 is LGHNA, CDR2 YNFKEQ. There are 16 residues in the CDR3. Trimming cost V 0 bases and J 1 base, with 12 bases left between them. For the CDR3, the DNA is TGTGCCAGCAGCCAAGATTTAGGGGGACGGAACACTGAAGCTTTCTTT. Protein sequence: CASSQDLGGRNTEAFF.

This clonotype occurred a few times. The CDR3 coding sequence is TGTGCCAGCAGCCCCCGGGACAGCTCCTACGAGCAGTACTTC. It yields the protein CASSPRDSSYEQYF. The chain carries TRBV11-2 and TRBJ2-7; 7 nucleotides line up with TRBD1. This CDR3 region has 14 residues. Germline V CDR1 and CDR2: SGHAT, FQNNGV. Losses at the gene ends were 5 bases for V and 0 bases for J; bases not matched to a gene: 4.

V usage is TRBV29-1 and J usage is TRBJ2-7, with D perhaps TRBD1 (5 bases). The CDR3 contains 13 residues. Trimming took off 3 bases at V and 0 bases at J, with 9 bases between the two ends. Germline V gene data show CDR1 as SQVTM and CDR2 as ANQGSEA. The CDR3 sequence: CSVDLRDSYEQYF. The CDR3 DNA reads TGCAGCGTTGATCTCAGGGACTCCTACGAGCAGTACTTC.

The chain employs TRBV7-9 and TRBJ2-1; D gene ambiguous. The CDR3 covers 13 residues. Trimming pared 6 bases from V and 8 bases from J, leaving 14 bases between. From germline, CDR1 is SEHNR and CDR2 FQNEAQ (reference sequence). This CDR3 is CASRPAWAYEQFF. CDR3 in DNA: TGTGCCAGCAGACCCGCGTGGGCGTATGAGCAGTTCTTC.

This chain uses TRBV25-1 with TRBJ2-7; D is ambiguous. V lost 5 bases to trimming and J lost 2 bases, with 7 bases between them. This CDR3 is 12 amino acids long. Germline values: CDR1 MGHDK, CDR2 SYGVNS. The chain's CDR3 is CASSPATYEQYF. Here the CDR3 DNA reads TGTGCCAGCAGTCCAGCGACCTACGAGCAGTACTTC.

V is TRBV29-1 and J is TRBJ2-1; D is ambiguous. Germline CDR1 is SQVTM and CDR2 is ANQGSEA. Trimming pared 6 bases from V and 9 bases from J, leaving 18 bases between. The length of the CDR3 is 13 residues. The CDR3 here is CSVENKGSGEQFF. For the CDR3, the DNA is TGCAGCGTGGAAAACAAAGGGTCGGGTGAGCAGTTCTTC.